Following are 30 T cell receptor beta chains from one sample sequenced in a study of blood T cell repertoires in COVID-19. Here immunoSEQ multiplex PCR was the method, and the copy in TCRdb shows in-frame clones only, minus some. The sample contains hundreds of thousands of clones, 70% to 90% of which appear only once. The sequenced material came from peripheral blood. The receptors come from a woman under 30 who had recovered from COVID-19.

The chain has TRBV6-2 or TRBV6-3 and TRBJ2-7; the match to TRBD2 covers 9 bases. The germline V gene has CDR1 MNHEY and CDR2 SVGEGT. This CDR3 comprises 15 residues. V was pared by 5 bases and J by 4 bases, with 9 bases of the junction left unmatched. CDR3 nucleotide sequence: TGTGCCAGCAGTAATAGCGGGAGAGGGATTTACGAGCAGTACTTC. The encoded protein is CASSNSGRGIYEQYF.

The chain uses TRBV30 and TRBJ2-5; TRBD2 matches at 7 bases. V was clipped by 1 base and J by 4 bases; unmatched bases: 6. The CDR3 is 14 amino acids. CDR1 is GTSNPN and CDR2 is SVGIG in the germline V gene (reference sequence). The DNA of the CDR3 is TGTGCCTGGAGTGCTGGGGGGGGACTAGAGACCCAGTACTTC. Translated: CAWSAGGGLETQYF.

In DNA form, the CDR3 reads TGCGCCAGCAGCCCGCGTCTTAGCGGGGACCCTCAAGAGACCCAGTACTTC. It yields the protein CASSPRLSGDPQETQYF. The chain employs TRBV4-3 and TRBJ2-5, with 8 bases lining up with TRBD2. After removal of 4 bases from V and 2 bases from J, the junction contained 12 bases not matched to a gene. CDR1 and CDR2 (germline): LGHNA, YSLEER. This CDR3 region has 17 residues.

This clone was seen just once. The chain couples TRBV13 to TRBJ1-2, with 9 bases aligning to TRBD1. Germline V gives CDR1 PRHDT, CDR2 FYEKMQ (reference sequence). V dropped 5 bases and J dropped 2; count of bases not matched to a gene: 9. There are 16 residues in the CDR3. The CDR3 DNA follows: TGTGCCAGCAGCACCGGACAGGGGAATGCAAACTATGGCTACACCTTC. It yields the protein CASSTGQGNANYGYTF. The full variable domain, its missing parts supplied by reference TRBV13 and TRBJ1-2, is AAGVIQSPRHLIKEKRETATLKCYPIPRHDTVYWYQQGPGQDPQFLISFYEKMQSDKGSIPDRFSAQQFSDYHSELNMSSLELGDSALYFCASSTGQGNANYGYTFGSGTRLTVV.

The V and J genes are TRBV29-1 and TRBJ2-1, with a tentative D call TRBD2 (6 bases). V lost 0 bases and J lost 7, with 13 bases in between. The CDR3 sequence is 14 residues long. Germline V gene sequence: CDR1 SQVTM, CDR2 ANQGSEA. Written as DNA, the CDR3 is TGCAGCGTTGAAGAAGCGGGCAGGGAAAATGAGCAGTTCTTC. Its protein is CSVEEAGRENEQFF.

CDR3: CASSYDGQGNSPLHF. The CDR3 coding sequence is TGTGCCAGCAGTTACGACGGACAGGGAAATTCACCCCTCCACTTT. The chain carries TRBV6-5 and TRBJ1-6; 8 positions agree with TRBD1. J lost 7 bases, V lost 2 bases, and 4 bases had no gene match. This CDR3 contains 15 residues. The V gene's germline CDR1 is MNHEY and CDR2 SVGAGI.

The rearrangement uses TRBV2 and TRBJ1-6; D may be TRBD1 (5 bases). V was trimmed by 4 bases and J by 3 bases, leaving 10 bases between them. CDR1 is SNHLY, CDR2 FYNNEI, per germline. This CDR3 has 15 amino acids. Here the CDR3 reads CASSAWGDYNSPLHF. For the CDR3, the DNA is TGTGCCAGCAGTGCCTGGGGGGACTATAATTCACCCCTCCACTTT.

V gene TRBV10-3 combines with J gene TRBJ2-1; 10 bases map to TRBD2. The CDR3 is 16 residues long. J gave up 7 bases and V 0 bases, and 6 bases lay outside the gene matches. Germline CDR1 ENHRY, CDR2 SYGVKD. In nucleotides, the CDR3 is TGTGCCATCAGTGAGTCGACAAGCGGGAGGGGGAATGAGCAGTTCTTC. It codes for CAISESTSGRGNEQFF.

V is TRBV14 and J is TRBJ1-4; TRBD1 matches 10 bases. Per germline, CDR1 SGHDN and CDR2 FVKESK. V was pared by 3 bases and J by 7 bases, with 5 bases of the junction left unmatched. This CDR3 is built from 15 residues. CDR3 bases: TGTGCCAGCAGCCATGGGACAGGGGAGGGTGAAAAACTGTTTTTT. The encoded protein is CASSHGTGEGEKLFF.

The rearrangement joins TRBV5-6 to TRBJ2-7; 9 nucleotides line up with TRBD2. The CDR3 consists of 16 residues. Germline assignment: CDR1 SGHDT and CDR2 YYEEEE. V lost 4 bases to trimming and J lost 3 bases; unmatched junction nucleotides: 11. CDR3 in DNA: TGTGCCAGCAGCCTGACTAGCGGCGCATGGGACTACGAGCAGTACTTC. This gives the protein CASSLTSGAWDYEQYF.

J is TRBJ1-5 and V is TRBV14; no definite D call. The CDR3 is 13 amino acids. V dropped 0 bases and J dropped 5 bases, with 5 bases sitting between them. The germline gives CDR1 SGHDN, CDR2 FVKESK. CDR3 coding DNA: TGTGCCAGCAGCCAAGATGTATATCAGCCCCAGCATTTT. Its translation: CASSQDVYQPQHF.

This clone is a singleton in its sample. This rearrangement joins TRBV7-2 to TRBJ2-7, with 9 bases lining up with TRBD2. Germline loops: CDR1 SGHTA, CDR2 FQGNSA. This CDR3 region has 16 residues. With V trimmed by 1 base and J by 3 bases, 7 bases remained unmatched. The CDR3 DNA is TGTGCCAGCAGCTTAGATCGTCTAGCGGGACTCTACGAGCAGTACTTC. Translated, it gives CASSLDRLAGLYEQYF.

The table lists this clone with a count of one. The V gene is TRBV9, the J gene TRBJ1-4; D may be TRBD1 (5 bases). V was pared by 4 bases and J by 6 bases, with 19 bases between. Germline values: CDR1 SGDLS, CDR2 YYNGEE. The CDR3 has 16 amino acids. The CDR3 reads CASSPGGLRRDEKLFF. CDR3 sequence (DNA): TGTGCCAGCAGCCCTGGGGGGTTACGGAGAGATGAAAAACTGTTTTTT.

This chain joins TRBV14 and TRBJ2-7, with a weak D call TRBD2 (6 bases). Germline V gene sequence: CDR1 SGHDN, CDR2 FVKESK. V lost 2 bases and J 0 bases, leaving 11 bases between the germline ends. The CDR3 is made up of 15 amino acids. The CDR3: CASSQLLGGSYEQYF. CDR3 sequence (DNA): TGTGCCAGCAGCCAATTGTTGGGGGGCTCCTACGAGCAGTACTTC. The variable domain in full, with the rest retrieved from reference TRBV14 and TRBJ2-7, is EAGVTQFPSHSVIEKGQTVTLRCDPISGHDNLYWYRRVMGKEIKFLLHFVKESKQDESGMPNNRFLAERTGGTYSTLKVQPAELEDSGVYFCASSQLLGGSYEQYFGPGTRLTVT.

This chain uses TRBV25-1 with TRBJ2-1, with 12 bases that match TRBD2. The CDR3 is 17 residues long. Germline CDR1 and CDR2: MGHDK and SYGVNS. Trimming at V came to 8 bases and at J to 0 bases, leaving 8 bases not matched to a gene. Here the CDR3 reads CASSGTSGSSSYNEQFF. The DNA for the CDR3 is TGTGCCAGCTCCGGGACTAGCGGGTCAAGCTCCTACAATGAGCAGTTCTTC.

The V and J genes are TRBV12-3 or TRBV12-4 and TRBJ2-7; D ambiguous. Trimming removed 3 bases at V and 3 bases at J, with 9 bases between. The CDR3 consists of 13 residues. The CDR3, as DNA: TGTGCCAGCAGTTTGAGGTCATACTACGAGCAGTACTTC. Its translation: CASSLRSYYEQYF.

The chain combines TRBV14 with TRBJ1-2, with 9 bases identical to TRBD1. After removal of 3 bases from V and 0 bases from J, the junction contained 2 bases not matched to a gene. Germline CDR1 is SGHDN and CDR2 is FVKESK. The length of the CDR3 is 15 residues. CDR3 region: CASSQGTGPNYGYTF. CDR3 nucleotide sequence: TGTGCCAGCAGCCAGGGGACAGGGCCTAACTATGGCTACACCTTC.

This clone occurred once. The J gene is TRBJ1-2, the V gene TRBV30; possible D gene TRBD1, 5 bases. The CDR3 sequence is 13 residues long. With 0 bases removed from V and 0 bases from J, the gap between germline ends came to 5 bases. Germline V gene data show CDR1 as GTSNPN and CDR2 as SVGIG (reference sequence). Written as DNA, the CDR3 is TGTGCCTGGAGTGTCAGGGCTAACTATGGCTACACCTTC. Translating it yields CAWSVRANYGYTF.

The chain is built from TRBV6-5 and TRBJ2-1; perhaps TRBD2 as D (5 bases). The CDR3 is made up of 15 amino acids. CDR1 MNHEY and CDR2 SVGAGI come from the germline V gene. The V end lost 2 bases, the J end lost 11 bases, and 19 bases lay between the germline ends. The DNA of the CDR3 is TGTGCCAGCAGTTACATGATGGCAGCCGGGAATAAGCAGTTCTTC. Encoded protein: CASSYMMAAGNKQFF.

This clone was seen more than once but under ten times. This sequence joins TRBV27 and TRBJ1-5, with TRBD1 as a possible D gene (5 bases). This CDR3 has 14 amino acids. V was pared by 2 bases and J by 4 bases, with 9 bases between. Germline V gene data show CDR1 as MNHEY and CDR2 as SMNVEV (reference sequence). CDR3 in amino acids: CASSLRGMNQPQHF. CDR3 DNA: TGTGCCAGCAGTTTACGGGGGATGAATCAGCCCCAGCATTTT.

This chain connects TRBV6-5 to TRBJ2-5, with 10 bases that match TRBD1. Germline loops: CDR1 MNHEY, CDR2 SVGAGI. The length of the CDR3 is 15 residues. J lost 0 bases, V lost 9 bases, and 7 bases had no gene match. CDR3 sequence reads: CASQPGQGYQETQYF. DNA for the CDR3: TGTGCCAGTCAACCGGGACAGGGGTACCAAGAGACCCAGTACTTC.

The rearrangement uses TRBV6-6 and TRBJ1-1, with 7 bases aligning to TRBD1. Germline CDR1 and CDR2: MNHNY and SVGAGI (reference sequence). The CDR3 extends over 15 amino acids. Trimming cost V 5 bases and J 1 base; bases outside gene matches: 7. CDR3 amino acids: CASSKTGKANTEAFF. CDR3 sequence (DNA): TGTGCCAGCAGTAAGACAGGGAAAGCGAACACTGAAGCTTTCTTT.

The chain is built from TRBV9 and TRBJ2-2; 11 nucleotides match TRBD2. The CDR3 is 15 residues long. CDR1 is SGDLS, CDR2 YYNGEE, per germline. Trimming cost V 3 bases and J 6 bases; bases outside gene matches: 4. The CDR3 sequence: CASSATSGSAGELFF. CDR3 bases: TGTGCCAGCAGCGCCACTAGCGGGAGTGCCGGGGAGCTGTTTTTT.

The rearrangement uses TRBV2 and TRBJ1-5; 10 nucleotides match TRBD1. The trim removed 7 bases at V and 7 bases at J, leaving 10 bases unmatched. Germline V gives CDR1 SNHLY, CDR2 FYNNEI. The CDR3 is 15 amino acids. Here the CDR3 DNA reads TGTGCCAGCACCCCTGGACAGGGGGTTGGCCAGCCCCAGCATTTT. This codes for CASTPGQGVGQPQHF.

The chain's CDR3 is CASSRDRETFF. CDR3 in DNA: TGTGCCAGCAGTCGGGACAGGGAGACGTTCTTT. The chain recombines TRBV6-5 with TRBJ1-1, with 9 bases that match TRBD1. Per germline, CDR1 MNHEY and CDR2 SVGAGI. CDR3 length equals 11 residues. With 5 bases clipped from V and 14 bases from J, the junction kept 6 bases outside the gene matches.

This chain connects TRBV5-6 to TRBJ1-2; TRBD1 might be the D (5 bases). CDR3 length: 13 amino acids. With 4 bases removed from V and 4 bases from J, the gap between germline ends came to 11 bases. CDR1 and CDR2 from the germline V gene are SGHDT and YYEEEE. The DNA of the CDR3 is TGTGCCAGCAGCGCGACAGCCCTCTATGGCTACACCTTC. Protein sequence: CASSATALYGYTF.

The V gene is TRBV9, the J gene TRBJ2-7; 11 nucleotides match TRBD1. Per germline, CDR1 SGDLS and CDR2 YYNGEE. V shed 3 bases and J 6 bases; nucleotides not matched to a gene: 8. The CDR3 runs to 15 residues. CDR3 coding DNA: TGTGCCAGCAGCGCAGCCGGGACAGGGGGAAGCGAGCAGTACTTC. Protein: CASSAAGTGGSEQYF.

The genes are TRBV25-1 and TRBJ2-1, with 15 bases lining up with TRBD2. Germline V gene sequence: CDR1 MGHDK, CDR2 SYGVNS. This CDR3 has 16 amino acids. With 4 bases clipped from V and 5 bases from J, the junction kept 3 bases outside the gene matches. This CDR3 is CASSGRTSGRDNEQFF. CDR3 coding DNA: TGTGCCAGCAGTGGCCGGACTAGCGGGAGGGACAATGAGCAGTTCTTC. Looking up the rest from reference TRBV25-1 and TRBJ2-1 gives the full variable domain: EADIYQTPRYLVIGTGKKITLECSQTMGHDKMYWYQQDPGMELHLIHYSYGVNSTEKGDLSSESTVSRIRTEHFPLTLESARPSHTSQYLCASSGRTSGRDNEQFFGPGTRLTVL.

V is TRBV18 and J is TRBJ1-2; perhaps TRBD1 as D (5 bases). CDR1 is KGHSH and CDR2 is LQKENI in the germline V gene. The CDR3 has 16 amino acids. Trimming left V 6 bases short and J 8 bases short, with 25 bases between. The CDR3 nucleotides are TGTGCCAGCTCTCACACGGACGGTTCACCGAAGGGGGGCTACACCTTC. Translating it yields CASSHTDGSPKGGYTF.

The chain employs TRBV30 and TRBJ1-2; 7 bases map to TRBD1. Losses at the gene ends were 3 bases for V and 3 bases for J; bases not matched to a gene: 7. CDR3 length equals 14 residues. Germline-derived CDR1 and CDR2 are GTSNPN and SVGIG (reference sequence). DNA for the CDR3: TGTGCCTGGAGAAGCCGGGACAGATACTATGGCTACACCTTC. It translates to CAWRSRDRYYGYTF.